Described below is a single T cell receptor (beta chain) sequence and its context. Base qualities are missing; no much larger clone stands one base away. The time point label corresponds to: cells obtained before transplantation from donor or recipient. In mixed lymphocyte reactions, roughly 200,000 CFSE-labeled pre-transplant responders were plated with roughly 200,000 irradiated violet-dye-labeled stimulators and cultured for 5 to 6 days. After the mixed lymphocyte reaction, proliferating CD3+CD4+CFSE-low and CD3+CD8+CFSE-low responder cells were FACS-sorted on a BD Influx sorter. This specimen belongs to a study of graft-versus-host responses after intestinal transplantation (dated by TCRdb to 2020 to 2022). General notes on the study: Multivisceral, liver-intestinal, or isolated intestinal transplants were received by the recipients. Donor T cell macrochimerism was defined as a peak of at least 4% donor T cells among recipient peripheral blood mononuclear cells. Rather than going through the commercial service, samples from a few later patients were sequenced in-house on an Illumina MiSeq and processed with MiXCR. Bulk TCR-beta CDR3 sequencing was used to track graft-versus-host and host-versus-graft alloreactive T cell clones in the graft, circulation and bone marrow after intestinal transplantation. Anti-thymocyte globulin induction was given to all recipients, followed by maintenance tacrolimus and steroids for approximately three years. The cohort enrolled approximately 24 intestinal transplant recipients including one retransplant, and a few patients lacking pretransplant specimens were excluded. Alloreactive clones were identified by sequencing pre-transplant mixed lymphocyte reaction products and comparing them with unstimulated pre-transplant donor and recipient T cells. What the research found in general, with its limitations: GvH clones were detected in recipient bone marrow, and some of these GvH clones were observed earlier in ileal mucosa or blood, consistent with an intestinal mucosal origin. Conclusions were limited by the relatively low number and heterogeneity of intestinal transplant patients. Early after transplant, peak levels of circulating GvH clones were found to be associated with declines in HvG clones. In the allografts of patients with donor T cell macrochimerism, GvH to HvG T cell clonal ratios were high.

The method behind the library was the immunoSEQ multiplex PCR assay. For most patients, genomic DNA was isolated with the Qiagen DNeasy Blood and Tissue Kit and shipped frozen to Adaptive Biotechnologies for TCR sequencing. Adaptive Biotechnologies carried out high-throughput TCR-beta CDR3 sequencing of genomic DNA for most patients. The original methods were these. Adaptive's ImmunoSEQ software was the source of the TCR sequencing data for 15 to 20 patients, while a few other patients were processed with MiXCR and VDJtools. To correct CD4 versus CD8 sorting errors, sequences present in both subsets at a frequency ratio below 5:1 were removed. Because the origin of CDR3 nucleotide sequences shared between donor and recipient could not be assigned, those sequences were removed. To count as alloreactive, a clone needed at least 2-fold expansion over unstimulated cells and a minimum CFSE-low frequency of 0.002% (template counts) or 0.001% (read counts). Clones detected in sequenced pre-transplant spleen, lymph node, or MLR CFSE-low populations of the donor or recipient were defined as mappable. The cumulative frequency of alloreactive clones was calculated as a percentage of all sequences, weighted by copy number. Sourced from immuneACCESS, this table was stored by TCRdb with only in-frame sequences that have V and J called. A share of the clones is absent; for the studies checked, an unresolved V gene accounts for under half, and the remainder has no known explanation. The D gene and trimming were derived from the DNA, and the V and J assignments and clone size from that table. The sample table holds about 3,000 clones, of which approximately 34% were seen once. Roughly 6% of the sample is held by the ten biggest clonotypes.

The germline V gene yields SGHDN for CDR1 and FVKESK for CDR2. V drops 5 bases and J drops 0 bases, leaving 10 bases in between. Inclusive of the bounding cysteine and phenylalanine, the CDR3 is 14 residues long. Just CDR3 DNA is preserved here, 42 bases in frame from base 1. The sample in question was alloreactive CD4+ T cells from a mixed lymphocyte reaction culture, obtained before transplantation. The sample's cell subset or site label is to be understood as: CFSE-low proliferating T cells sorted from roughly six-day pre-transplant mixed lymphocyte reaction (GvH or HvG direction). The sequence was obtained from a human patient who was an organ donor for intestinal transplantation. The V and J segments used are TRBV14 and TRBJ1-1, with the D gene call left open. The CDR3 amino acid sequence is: CASSAVSMNTEAFF. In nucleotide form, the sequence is TGTGCCAGCAGCGCCGTCTCCATGAACACTGAAGCTTTCTTT.